Below, 14 T cell receptor beta chains from the same sample are listed, as sequenced in a study of cytomegalovirus exposure and HLA in healthy donors. 13 Jbeta primers and 60 Vbeta primers were used for the PCR. Repertoires were generated with immunoSEQ multiplex PCR, while TCRdb's copy carries only in-frame clones and drops some. The sample yields some 190,000 clones, around four fifths seen once. Sequenced: PBMCs. These receptors were taken from a boy between 2 and 15 years old in good health and CMV-seronegative.

The chain couples TRBV7-9 to TRBJ2-1, with 14 bases matching TRBD2. Trimming at V came to 5 bases and at J to 6 bases, leaving 3 bases not matched to a gene. CDR3 length equals 15 residues. Germline V lookup: CDR1 SEHNR, CDR2 FQNEAQ (reference sequence). DNA of the CDR3: TGTGCCAGCAGCCGGACTAGCGGGGGGCCCAATGAGCAGTTCTTC. It yields the protein CASSRTSGGPNEQFF.

This clone was seen just once. The rearrangement joins TRBV19 to TRBJ1-2; 7 nucleotides align to TRBD1. There are 12 residues in the CDR3. Germline loops: CDR1 LNHDA, CDR2 SQIVND (reference sequence). The J segment lost 6 bases and the V segment lost 6 bases, leaving 4 bases of the junction unmatched. Written as DNA, the CDR3 is TGTGCCAGTAGAGACAGGGTAAATGGCTACACCTTC. Amino acids: CASRDRVNGYTF.

This chain links TRBV2 with TRBJ2-4; 9 positions match TRBD2. Per the germline V gene, CDR1 is SNHLY and CDR2 is FYNNEI. The CDR3 loop spans 19 amino acids. The V and J ends lost 6 bases and 1 base, in that order; junction bases with no gene match: 16. The CDR3 loop reads CASRRPSGAGGLAKNIQYF. The CDR3 DNA follows: TGTGCCAGCAGACGCCCTAGCGGGGCGGGGGGTTTGGCCAAAAACATTCAGTACTTC.

The chain combines TRBV5-1 with TRBJ1-2; D not certain. Germline values: CDR1 SGHRS, CDR2 YFSETQ. CDR3 length: 16 amino acids. Trimming shortened V by 4 bases and J by 4 bases, and 20 bases separated the two germline ends. Here the CDR3 reads CASSVATGGDPYGYTF. Here the CDR3 DNA reads TGCGCCAGCAGCGTCGCTACCGGAGGAGACCCCTATGGCTACACCTTC.

This CDR3 reads CASSVVSPGTSGVDEQFF. CDR3 DNA sequence: TGCGCCAGCAGCGTAGTATCACCCGGGACTAGCGGGGTAGATGAGCAGTTCTTC. The chain carries TRBV5-1 and TRBJ2-1; 13 nucleotides align to TRBD2. The ends lost 4 bases at V and 8 bases at J; junction bases unmatched: 15. From germline, CDR1 is SGHRS and CDR2 YFSETQ. CDR3 length equals 18 residues.

V and J are TRBV4-2 and TRBJ2-7; D might be TRBD1 (5 bases). The CDR3 loop spans 15 amino acids. The germline V and J ends were trimmed by 0 bases and 2 bases, with 11 bases remaining between them. Germline V lookup: CDR1 LGHNA, CDR2 YNFKEQ. The CDR3 sequence is CASSQEASGTYEQYF. The DNA of the CDR3 is TGTGCCAGCAGCCAAGAGGCGTCAGGGACCTACGAGCAGTACTTC.

The rearrangement uses TRBV27 and TRBJ2-1, with 7 positions matching TRBD2. The trim removed 2 bases at V and 8 bases at J, leaving 9 bases unmatched. This CDR3 is 15 amino acids long. Germline CDR1 reads MNHEY; CDR2 reads SMNVEV (reference sequence). The chain's CDR3 is CASSLKSGTTYEQFF. As DNA, the CDR3 is TGTGCCAGCAGTTTAAAGTCCGGGACTACTTATGAGCAGTTCTTC.

This clone appeared a single time. The J gene is TRBJ1-2, the V gene TRBV30; tentative D call: TRBD1 (5 bases). Germline lookup yields CDR1 GTSNPN and CDR2 SVGIG (reference sequence). V was pared by 2 bases and J by 7 bases, with 14 bases between. The CDR3 is 13 residues long. CDR3 coding DNA: TGTGCCTGGAGTCACCCGGGGGAGGGTGGCTACACCTTC. This encodes CAWSHPGEGGYTF.

The chain is built from TRBV7-6 and TRBJ2-2; D unclear. CDR1 and CDR2 (germline): SGHVS, FNYEAQ. This CDR3 is built from 16 residues. Trimming cost V 1 base and J 4 bases, with 13 bases left between them. CDR3 region: CASSLVASSTTGELFF. DNA of the CDR3: TGTGCCAGCAGCTTAGTTGCTTCGAGTACCACCGGGGAGCTGTTTTTT. The variable domain in full, completed from reference TRBV7-6 and TRBJ2-2, reads GAGVSQSPRYKVTKRGQDVALRCDPISGHVSLYWYRQALGQGPEFLTYFNYEAQQDKSGLPNDRFSAERPEGSISTLTIQRTEQRDSAMYRCASSLVASSTTGELFFGEGSRLTVL.

The CDR3 nucleotides read TGTGCCAGTAGTAGCGGGAGGGCCCCAGATACGCAGTATTTT. Translation: CASSSGRAPDTQYF. This chain joins TRBV19 and TRBJ2-3; TRBD2 aligns across 9 bases. The CDR3 contains 14 residues. Losses at the gene ends were 4 bases for V and 4 bases for J; bases not matched to a gene: 3. Germline CDR1 LNHDA, CDR2 SQIVND (reference sequence).

The CDR3 bases are TGTGCCATCAGTGAAGGGACAGGGGAAGGCTACACCTTC. Translating gives CAISEGTGEGYTF. The chain combines TRBV10-3 with TRBJ1-2, with TRBD1 matching 10 bases. The CDR3 spans 13 residues. With V trimmed by 3 bases and J by 8 bases, 3 bases remained unmatched. Germline loops: CDR1 ENHRY, CDR2 SYGVKD.

This clone was seen a single time. The rearrangement links TRBV19 to TRBJ2-2; perhaps TRBD1 as D (6 bases). The V gene's germline CDR1 is LNHDA and CDR2 SQIVND (reference sequence). Trimming stripped 6 bases from V and 0 bases from J, with 14 bases between. CDR3 size: 16 residues. The CDR3 reads CASRPTGTANTGELFF. CDR3 bases: TGTGCCAGTAGACCGACAGGCACAGCGAACACCGGGGAGCTGTTTTTT.

The chain has TRBV7-9 and TRBJ1-1, with 7 positions matching TRBD1. Trimming at V came to 5 bases and at J to 2 bases, leaving 8 bases not matched to a gene. The CDR3 loop spans 15 amino acids. Germline loops: CDR1 SEHNR, CDR2 FQNEAQ (reference sequence). As DNA, the CDR3 is TGTGCCAGCAGCCAAGACAGGGCCGGAAACACTGAAGCTTTCTTT. Encoded protein: CASSQDRAGNTEAFF.

This chain uses TRBV29-1 with TRBJ2-1; possibly TRBD2 for D (6 bases). The CDR3 has 13 amino acids. Germline V gene lookup returns CDR1 SQVTM and CDR2 ANQGSEA. V was clipped by 4 bases and J by 8 bases, with 15 bases between them. The CDR3, as DNA: TGCAGCGTTGGCATTTTTTCGGGAGATGAGCAGTTCTTC. Protein sequence: CSVGIFSGDEQFF.